The present T cell receptor beta chain was sequenced within a study of human T cells and chemical hapten exposure. Via MiXCR, TCRdb re-called the 5' RACE reads, giving one row per CDR3 protein. The table records tens of thousands of distinct CDR3 sequences, about 8.4% of them present only once. This CDR3 has 15 amino acids. V was pared by 0 bases and J by 0 bases, with 7 bases between. CDR1 and CDR2 (germline): SGDLS, YYNGEE. The study extracted total RNA from unfractionated whole blood. The chain carries TRBV9 and TRBJ1-3; no clear D. The TCR sequence derives from a male donor in good health. The CDR3 nucleotides are TGTGCCAGCAGCGTAGGTGTGAGCTCTGGAAACACCATATATTTT. Protein: CASSVGVSSGNTIYF. Full variable domain (rest looked up from reference TRBV9 and TRBJ1-3): DSGVTQTPKHLITATGQRVTLRCSPRSGDLSVYWYQQSLDQGLQFLIQYYNGEERAKGNILERFSAQQFPDLHSELNLSSLELGDSALYFCASSVGVSSGNTIYFGEGSWLTVV.